The clone carrying this TCR beta chain was counted at least ten times. This entry is derived from a study of blood T cell repertoires in COVID-19. For the study at large: Material from acute and convalescent COVID-19 was sourced from the United States, Italy and Spain.

This CDR3 has 13 amino acids. The V and J ends lost 0 bases and 7 bases respectively, with 10 bases between them. Germline V gives CDR1 SGHDN, CDR2 FVKESK. In the original analysis: From reference gene primer amplification, estimates of nucleated cell counts were derived. Here immunoSEQ multiplex PCR was the method, and the copy in TCRdb shows in-frame clones only, minus some. The V and J calls and clone size were taken over from that table, and D and trimming were inferred from the DNA. Counted here are some 110,000 clones, around 77% occurring once; the ten biggest clones make up 16%. The sample comprised peripheral blood. This sequence was found in a man in his 60s with active or convalescent COVID-19. J is TRBJ2-7 and V is TRBV14; tentative D call: TRBD2 (5 bases). The CDR3 DNA follows: TGTGCCAGCAGCCAAGAAGGATCGGGGGAGCAGTACTTC. Protein product: CASSQEGSGEQYF.